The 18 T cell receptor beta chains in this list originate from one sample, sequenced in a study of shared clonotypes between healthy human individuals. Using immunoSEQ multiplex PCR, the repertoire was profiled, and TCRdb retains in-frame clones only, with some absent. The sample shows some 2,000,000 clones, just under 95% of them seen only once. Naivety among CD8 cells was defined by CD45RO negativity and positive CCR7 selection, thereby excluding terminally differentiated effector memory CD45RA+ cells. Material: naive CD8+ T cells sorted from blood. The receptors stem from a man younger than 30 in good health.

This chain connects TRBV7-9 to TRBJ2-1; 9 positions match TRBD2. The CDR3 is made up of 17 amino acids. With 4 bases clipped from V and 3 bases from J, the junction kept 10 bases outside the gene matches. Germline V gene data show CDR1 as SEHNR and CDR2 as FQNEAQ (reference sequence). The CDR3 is CASSSVAGEGVYNEQFF. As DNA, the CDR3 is TGTGCCAGCAGCTCCGTAGCGGGAGAAGGAGTCTACAATGAGCAGTTCTTC.

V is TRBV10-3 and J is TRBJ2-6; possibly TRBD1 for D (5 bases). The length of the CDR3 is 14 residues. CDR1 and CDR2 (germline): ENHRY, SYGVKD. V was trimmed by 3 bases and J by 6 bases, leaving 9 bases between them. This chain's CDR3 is CAISDIGQANVLTF. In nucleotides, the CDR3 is TGTGCCATCAGTGATATTGGACAGGCCAACGTCCTGACTTTC.

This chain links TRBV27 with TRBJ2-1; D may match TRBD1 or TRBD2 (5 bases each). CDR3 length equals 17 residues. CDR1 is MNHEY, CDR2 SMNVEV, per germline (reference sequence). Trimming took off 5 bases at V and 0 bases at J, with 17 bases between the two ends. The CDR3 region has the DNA TGTGCCAGCAGTGAGAGAACGGGGCCAAGCTCCTACAATGAGCAGTTCTTC. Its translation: CASSERTGPSSYNEQFF.

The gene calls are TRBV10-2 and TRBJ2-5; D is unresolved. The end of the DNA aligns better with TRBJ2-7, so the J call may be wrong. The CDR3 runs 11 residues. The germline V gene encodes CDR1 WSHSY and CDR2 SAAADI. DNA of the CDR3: TGCGCCAGCAGTGATTCAGACGAGCAGTACTTC. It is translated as CASSDSDEQYF.

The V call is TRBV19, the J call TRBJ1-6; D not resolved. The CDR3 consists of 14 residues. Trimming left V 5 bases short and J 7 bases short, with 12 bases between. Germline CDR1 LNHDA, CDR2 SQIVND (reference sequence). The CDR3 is CASSPGKTNSPLHF. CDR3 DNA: TGTGCCAGTAGTCCTGGTAAGACGAATTCACCCCTCCACTTT. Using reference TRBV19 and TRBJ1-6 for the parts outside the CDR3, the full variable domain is DGGITQSPKYLFRKEGQNVTLSCEQNLNHDAMYWYRQDPGQGLRLIYYSQIVNDFQKGDIAEGYSVSREKKESFPLTVTSAQKNPTAFYLCASSPGKTNSPLHFGNGTRLTVT.

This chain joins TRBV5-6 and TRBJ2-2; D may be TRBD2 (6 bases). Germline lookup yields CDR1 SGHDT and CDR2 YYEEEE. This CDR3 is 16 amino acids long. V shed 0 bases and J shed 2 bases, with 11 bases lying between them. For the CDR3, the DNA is TGTGCCAGCAGCTTGGGACTAGTCGTTAACACCGGGGAGCTGTTTTTT. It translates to CASSLGLVVNTGELFF.

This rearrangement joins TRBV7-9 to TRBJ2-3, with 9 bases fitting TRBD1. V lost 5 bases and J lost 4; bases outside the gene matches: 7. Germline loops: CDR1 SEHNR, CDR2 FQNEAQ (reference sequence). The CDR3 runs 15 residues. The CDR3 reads CASSRTGASADTQYF. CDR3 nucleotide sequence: TGTGCCAGCAGCCGGACAGGGGCGTCGGCAGATACGCAGTATTTT.

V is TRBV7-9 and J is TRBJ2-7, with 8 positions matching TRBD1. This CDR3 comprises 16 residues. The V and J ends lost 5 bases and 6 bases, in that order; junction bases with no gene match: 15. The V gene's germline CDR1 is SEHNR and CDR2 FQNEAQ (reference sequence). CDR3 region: CASSPPRGQGLSEQYF. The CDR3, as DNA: TGTGCCAGCAGCCCTCCCCGAGGACAGGGTCTGAGCGAGCAGTACTTC.

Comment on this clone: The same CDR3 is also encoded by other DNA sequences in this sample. CDR3 in DNA: TGTGCCAGCAGCGGGAGCGGGTACACAGATACGCAGTATTTT. Protein sequence: CASSGSGYTDTQYF. This sequence joins TRBV9 and TRBJ2-3, with TRBD2 as a possible D gene (6 bases). V lost 3 bases, J lost 2 bases, and 10 bases lay in between. Germline V gene sequence: CDR1 SGDLS, CDR2 YYNGEE. The CDR3 is 14 residues long.

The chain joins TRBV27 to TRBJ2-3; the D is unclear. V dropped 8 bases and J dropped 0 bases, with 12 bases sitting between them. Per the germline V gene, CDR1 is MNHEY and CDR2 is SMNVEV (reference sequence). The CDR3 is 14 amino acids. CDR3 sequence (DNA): TGTGCCAGCTCCGTGGGGTGGAGCACAGATACGCAGTATTTT. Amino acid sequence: CASSVGWSTDTQYF.

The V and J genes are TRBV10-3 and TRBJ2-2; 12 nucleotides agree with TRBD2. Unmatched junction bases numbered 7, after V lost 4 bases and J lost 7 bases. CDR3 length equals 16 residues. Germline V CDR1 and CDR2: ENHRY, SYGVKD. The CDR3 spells CAISGTSGKENGELFF. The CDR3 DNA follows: TGTGCCATCAGTGGGACTAGCGGGAAGGAAAACGGGGAGCTGTTTTTT.

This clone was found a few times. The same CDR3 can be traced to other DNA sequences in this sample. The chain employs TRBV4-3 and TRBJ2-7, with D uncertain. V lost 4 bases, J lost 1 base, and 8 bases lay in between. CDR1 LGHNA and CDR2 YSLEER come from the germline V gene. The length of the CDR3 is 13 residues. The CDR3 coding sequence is TGCGCCAGCAGCCCGACGGTATCCTACGAGCAGTACTTC. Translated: CASSPTVSYEQYF.

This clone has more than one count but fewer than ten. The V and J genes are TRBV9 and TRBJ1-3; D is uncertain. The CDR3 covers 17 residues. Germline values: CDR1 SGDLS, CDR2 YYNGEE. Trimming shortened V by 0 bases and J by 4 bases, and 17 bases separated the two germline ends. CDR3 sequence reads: CASSVDRSGALGNTIYF. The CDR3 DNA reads TGTGCCAGCAGCGTAGACCGCAGTGGCGCGCTAGGAAACACCATATATTTT. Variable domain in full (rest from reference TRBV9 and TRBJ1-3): DSGVTQTPKHLITATGQRVTLRCSPRSGDLSVYWYQQSLDQGLQFLIQYYNGEERAKGNILERFSAQQFPDLHSELNLSSLELGDSALYFCASSVDRSGALGNTIYFGEGSWLTVV.

In DNA form, the CDR3 reads TGTGCCAGCAGCATAACAGGGGGGAACTATGGCTACACCTTC. Translated, it gives CASSITGGNYGYTF. The chain employs TRBV7-9 and TRBJ1-2; 8 bases map to TRBD1. Trimming took 5 bases from V and 2 from J; bases not matched to a gene: 4. This CDR3 comprises 14 residues. Germline CDR1 reads SEHNR; CDR2 reads FQNEAQ (reference sequence).

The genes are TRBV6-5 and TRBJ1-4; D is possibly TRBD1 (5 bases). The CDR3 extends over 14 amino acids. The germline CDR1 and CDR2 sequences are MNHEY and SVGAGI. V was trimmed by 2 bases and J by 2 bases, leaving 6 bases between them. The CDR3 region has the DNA TGTGCCAGCAGTTACCGGGGGACTAATGAAAAACTGTTTTTT. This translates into CASSYRGTNEKLFF.

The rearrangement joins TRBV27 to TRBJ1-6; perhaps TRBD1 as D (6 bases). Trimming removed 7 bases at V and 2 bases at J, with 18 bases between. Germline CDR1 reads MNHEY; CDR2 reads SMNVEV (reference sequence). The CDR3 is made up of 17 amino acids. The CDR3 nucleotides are TGTGCCAGCACCCCTAGGTGGGGGCGGACCTATAATTCACCCCTCCACTTT. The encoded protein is CASTPRWGRTYNSPLHF.

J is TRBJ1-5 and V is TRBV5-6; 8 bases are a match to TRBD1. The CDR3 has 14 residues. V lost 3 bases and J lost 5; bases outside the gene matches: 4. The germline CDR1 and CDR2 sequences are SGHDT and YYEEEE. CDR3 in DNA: TGTGCCAGCAGCTCAGGGGGCGCGGATCAGCCCCAGCATTTT. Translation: CASSSGGADQPQHF.

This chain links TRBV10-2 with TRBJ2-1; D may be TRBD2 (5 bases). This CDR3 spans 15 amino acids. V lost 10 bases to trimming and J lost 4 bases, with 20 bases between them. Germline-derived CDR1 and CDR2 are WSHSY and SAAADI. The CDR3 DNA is TGCGCCACCTGGAAGATCGGAGCGGCTTACAATGAGCAGTTCTTC. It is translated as CATWKIGAAYNEQFF.